A single sample is the source of the 7 T cell receptor beta chains below, sequenced in a study of OX40 agonist ivuxolimab in advanced cancers. The method was immunoSEQ multiplex PCR; TCRdb's version includes in-frame clones alone and lacks a portion of them. Counted here are 10,000 to 15,000 clones, about three quarters occurring once; the ten biggest clones make up about 30%. Here the sequenced sample was CD4+ or CD8+ T cells sorted from blood, taken in a trial of the OX40 agonist ivuxolimab. The receptors originated from an adult with an advanced solid tumor such as melanoma, head and neck, liver or kidney cancer.

V is TRBV6-5 and J is TRBJ2-4; 11 positions agree with TRBD2. Unmatched junction bases numbered 7, after V lost 6 bases and J lost 9 bases. Germline V lookup: CDR1 MNHEY, CDR2 SVGAGI. CDR3 length: 14 amino acids. CDR3 in DNA: TGTGCCAGCAGCCTAACTAGCGGGAGAACCATTCAGTACTTC. Amino acids: CASSLTSGRTIQYF.

The rearrangement joins TRBV5-5 to TRBJ1-4; no clear D gene. This CDR3 has 14 amino acids. Germline CDR1 SGHKS, CDR2 YYEKEE (reference sequence). The ends were cut back, 2 bases at V and 8 bases at J, with 13 bases in the middle. CDR3 sequence reads: CASSFRAGEEKLFF. DNA of the CDR3: TGTGCCAGCAGCTTCCGCGCGGGTGAGGAAAAACTGTTTTTT.

V and J are TRBV16 and TRBJ2-7; possibly TRBD2 for D (6 bases). The V gene lost 1 base and the J gene lost 5 bases, with 12 bases spanning the gap. The germline gives CDR1 KGHSY, CDR2 FQNENV. The CDR3 is 14 amino acids. CDR3 nucleotides: TGTGCCAGCAGCCAATATGGAGGGGTCGACGAGCAGTACTTC. Translating gives CASSQYGGVDEQYF.

The V and J genes are TRBV27 and TRBJ2-1, with 10 bases fitting TRBD2. Germline V gene data show CDR1 as MNHEY and CDR2 as SMNVEV (reference sequence). The CDR3 has 15 amino acids. The ends lost 6 bases at V and 4 bases at J; junction bases unmatched: 6. In DNA form, the CDR3 reads TGTGCCAGCAGCACCACTAGCGGGGCATACAATGAGCAGTTCTTC. Translation gives CASSTTSGAYNEQFF.

The gene calls are TRBV29-1 and TRBJ2-7; no definite D call. The CDR3 is made up of 13 amino acids. V gave up 2 bases and J gave up 3 bases, with 11 bases separating them. CDR1 is SQVTM, CDR2 ANQGSEA, per germline. The CDR3 region has the DNA TGCAGCGTTGAAAGTCCCGAGCGCTACGAGCAGTACTTC. It translates to CSVESPERYEQYF.

This clone occurred once. The V and J genes are TRBV27 and TRBJ2-7; TRBD1 matches at 7 bases. Germline CDR1 reads MNHEY; CDR2 reads SMNVEV (reference sequence). V trimming: 2 bases; J trimming: 2 bases; junction bases outside the gene matches: 3. This CDR3 has 14 amino acids. CDR3 bases: TGTGCCAGCAGTTTAAGACAGGGCACCTACGAGCAGTACTTC. It encodes CASSLRQGTYEQYF.

This sequence joins TRBV27 and TRBJ2-7; a possible D gene is TRBD1 (6 bases). Germline V gene sequence: CDR1 MNHEY, CDR2 SMNVEV (reference sequence). V lost 2 bases, J lost 5 bases, and 13 bases lay in between. CDR3 length: 14 amino acids. The CDR3 sequence is CASSLDFRGHEQYF. The CDR3 coding sequence is TGTGCCAGCAGTTTAGATTTCAGGGGCCACGAGCAGTACTTC.